This T cell receptor (beta chain) originates from a study of T cells in Graves' hyperthyroidism and ophthalmopathy. Broader study findings: Most thyroid clonotypes that were expanded above 0.001 also turned up in blood. Stable hyperthyroidism was separated from ophthalmopathy by a model based on 13 V-J features.

Each ophthalmopathy patient scored at least 3 on the Clinical Activity Score and at least 4 on NOSPECS grade, with duration under 3 months. The study excluded patients with uncontrolled infection, other autoimmune disease, pregnancy or lactation. Looked up from germline, CDR1 is MNHNS and CDR2 is SASEGT. V lost 6 bases, J lost 3 bases, and 14 bases lay in between. This CDR3 comprises 14 residues. TCR beta CDR3 sequences were amplified from RNA transcripts. The HTBI primer set drove a first-round RT-PCR of the TCR CDR3. TCRdb reprocessed the multiplex PCR reads with MiXCR, giving one entry per CDR3 protein. In the table there are approximately 300,000 distinct CDR3 sequences, around 19% of which are singletons. To note about this clonotype: The antigen is not known.

This clonotype originated in a man aged 45 to 65 with Graves' ophthalmopathy. V is TRBV6-1 and J is TRBJ1-1; perhaps TRBD1 as D (6 bases). Source material: blood. The CDR3 loop reads CASRDGQIYTEAFF. CDR3 nucleotide sequence: TGTGCCAGCAGGGACGGACAGATCTACACTGAAGCTTTCTTT.